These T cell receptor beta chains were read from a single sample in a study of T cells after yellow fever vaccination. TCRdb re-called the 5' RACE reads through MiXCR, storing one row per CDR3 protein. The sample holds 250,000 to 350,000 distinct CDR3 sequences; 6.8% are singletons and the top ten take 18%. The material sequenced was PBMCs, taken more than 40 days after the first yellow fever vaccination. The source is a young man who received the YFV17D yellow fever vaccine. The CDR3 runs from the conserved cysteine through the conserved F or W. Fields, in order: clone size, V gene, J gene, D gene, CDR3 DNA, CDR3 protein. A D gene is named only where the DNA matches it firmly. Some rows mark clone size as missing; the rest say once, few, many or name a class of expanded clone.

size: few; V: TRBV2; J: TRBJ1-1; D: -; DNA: TGTGCCAGCAACGAGGACACTGAAGCTTTCTTT; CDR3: CASNEDTEAFF
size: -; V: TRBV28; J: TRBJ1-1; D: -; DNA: TGTGCCAGCAGAAACGGGGGAGGAGGAGACACTGAAGCTTTCTTT; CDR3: CASRNGGGGDTEAFF
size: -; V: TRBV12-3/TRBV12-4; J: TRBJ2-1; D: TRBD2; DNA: TGTGCCAGCAGTTTGGGTACGGGGGGTGAGCAGTTCTTC; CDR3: CASSLGTGGEQFF
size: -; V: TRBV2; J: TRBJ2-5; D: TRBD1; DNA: TGTGCCAGCAGTGCTTGGGACAGACAAGAGACCCAGTACTTC; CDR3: CASSAWDRQETQYF
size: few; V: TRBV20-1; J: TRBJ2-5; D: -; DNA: TGCAGTGCTAGAGCTACGGGAAGTGGACAAGAGACCCAGTACTTC; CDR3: CSARATGSGQETQYF
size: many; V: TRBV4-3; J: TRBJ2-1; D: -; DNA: TGCGCCAGCAGCCAAGTCGGGACCCAGCAGTTCTTC; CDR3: CASSQVGTQQFF
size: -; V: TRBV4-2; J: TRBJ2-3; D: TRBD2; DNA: TGTGCCAGCAGCCAAGATTGGCCGCAGCGGGGGGGCTCGGATACGCAGTATTTT; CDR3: CASSQDWPQRGGSDTQYF
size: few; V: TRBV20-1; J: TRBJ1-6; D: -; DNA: TGCAGTGCCAGGCCTCTGGGTGGCCGGAATTCACCCCTCCACTTT; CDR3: CSARPLGGRNSPLHF
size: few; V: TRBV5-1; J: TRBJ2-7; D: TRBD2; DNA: TGCGCCAGCAGCCTCCTGACAAGGCGGGGGACCTACGAGCAGTACTTC; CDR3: CASSLLTRRGTYEQYF
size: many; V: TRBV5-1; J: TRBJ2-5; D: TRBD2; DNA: TGCGCCAGCAGCTTGAATCGCCCTAGCGGACCACAAGAGACCCAGTACTTC; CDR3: CASSLNRPSGPQETQYF
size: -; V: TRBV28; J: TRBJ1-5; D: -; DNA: TGTGCCAGCAGTTTCCGGACAGTTCTCCATAGCAATCAGCCCCAGCATTTT; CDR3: CASSFRTVLHSNQPQHF
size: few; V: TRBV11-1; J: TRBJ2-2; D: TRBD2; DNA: TGTGCCAGCAGCTTCGGCGGGGGGGCAAGAGCGAACACCGGGGAGCTGTTTTTT; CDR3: CASSFGGGARANTGELFF
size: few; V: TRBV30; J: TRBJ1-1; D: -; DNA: TGTGCCTGGAGAAGGGCAGGGGCCACTGAAGCTTTCTTT; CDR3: CAWRRAGATEAFF
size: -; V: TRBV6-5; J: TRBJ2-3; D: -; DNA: TGTGCCAGCAGTTACTCTTGGGGGGGCACAGATACGCAGTATTTT; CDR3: CASSYSWGGTDTQYF
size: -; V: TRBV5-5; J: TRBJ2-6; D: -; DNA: TGTGCCAGCAGCCCATATGGGGCCAACGTCCTGACTTTC; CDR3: CASSPYGANVLTF
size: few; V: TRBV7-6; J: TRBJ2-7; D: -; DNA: TGTGCCAGCAGCGCAGGCGGGGCCTCCTACGAGCAGTACTTC; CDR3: CASSAGGASYEQYF
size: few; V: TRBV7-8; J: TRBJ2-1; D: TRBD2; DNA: TGTGCCAGCAGCTTAAAGGGCGGGGGCTCCTACAATGAGCAGTTCTTC; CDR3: CASSLKGGGSYNEQFF
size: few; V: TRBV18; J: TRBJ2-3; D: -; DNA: TGTGCCAGCTCACTGGGACGCCCGGGGACGCAGTATTTT; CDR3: CASSLGRPGTQYF
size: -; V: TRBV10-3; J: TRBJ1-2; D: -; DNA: TGTGCCATCAGTGAGTCGGGGGGCTGGGAATATCCTCTTCACTTC; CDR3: CAISESGGWEYPLHF
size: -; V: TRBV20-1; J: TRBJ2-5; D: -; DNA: TGCAGTGCTAATTTCTACCAAGAGACCCAGTACTTC; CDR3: CSANFYQETQYF
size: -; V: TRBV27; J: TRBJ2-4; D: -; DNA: TGTGCCAGCAGTACCAAGGGCGTCTCGCTCAAAAACATTCAGTACTTC; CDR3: CASSTKGVSLKNIQYF
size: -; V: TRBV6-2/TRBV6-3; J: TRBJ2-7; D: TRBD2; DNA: TGTGCCAGCAGCTTAGCGGGTTCCGCCTACGAGCAGTACTTC; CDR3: CASSLAGSAYEQYF
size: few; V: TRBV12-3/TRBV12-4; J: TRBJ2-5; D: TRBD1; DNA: TGTGCCAGCAGTGCCGGACAGGGAAGAACCAAAACGGAAGAGACCCAGTACTTC; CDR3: CASSAGQGRTKTEETQYF
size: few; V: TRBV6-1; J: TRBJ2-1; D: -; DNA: TGTGCCAGCAGTGTTCCGGGGGCGAGCTCCTACAATGAGCAGTTCTTC; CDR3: CASSVPGASSYNEQFF
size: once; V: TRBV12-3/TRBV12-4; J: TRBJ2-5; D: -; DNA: TGTGCCAGCAGCCTAGCCCCCACGGCGACCCAGTACTTC; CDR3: CASSLAPTATQYF
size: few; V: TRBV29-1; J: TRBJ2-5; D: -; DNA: TGCAGCGTCCGGGCAGGGGGGACAGAGACCCAGTACTTC; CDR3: CSVRAGGTETQYF
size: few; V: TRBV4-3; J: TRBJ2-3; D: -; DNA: TGCGCCAGCAGCCAATTCGACGAAGGCCATAGCACAGATACGCAGTATTTT; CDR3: CASSQFDEGHSTDTQYF
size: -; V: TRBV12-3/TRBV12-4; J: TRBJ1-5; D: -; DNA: TGTGCCAGCGCGGGTAGCAATCAGCCCCAGCATTTT; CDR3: CASAGSNQPQHF
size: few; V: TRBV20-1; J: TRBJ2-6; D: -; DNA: TGCAGTGCCGGAGCAGGGGTCTCCCTCTCTGGGGCCAACGTCCTGACTTTC; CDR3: CSAGAGVSLSGANVLTF
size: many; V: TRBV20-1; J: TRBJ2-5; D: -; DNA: TGCAGTGCTACCGGCAGACGGAAGGGTGGAGAGACCCAGTACTTC; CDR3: CSATGRRKGGETQYF
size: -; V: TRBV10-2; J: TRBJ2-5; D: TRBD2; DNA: TGCGCCAGCAGTGAGTCGAGCGGGGGGATTACCCAGTACTTC; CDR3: CASSESSGGITQYF
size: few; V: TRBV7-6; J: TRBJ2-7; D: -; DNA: TGTGCCAGCAGCTTAGGGTTCAGATACGAGCAGTACTTC; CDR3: CASSLGFRYEQYF
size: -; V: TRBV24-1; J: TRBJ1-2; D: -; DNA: TGTGCCACCAGTGACGTCTATGGCTACACCTTC; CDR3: CATSDVYGYTF
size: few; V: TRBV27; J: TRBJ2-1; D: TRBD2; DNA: TGTGCCAGCAGTTCGGGACTAGCGGGGGGGCAGTATGAGCAGTTCTTC; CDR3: CASSSGLAGGQYEQFF
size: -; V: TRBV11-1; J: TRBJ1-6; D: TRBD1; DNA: TGTGCCAGCAGCTTTAAACGGGACAGGAACTCGAAGAATTCACCCCTCCACTTT; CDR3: CASSFKRDRNSKNSPLHF
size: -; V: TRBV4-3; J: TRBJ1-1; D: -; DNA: TGCGCCAGCAGCCAAGATCAGGGTCCGGGGACTGAAGCTTTCTTT; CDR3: CASSQDQGPGTEAFF
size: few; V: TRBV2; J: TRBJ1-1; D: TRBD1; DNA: TGTGCCAGCAGTTATCAGGGGGCGCGAGGCACTGAAGCTTTCTTT; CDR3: CASSYQGARGTEAFF
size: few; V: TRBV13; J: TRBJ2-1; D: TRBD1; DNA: TGTGCCAGCAGCTTAAGCCAGGGGGTGACGGTGCAGTTCTTC; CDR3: CASSLSQGVTVQFF
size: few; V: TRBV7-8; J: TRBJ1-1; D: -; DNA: TGTGCCAGCAGCTTATTCGGGGGCGACGATTCAGCGGGCACTGAAGCTTTCTTT; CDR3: CASSLFGGDDSAGTEAFF
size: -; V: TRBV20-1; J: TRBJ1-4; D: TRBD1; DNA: TGCAGTGGCCAGGGGGCATCTGAAAAACTGTTTTTT; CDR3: CSGQGASEKLFF
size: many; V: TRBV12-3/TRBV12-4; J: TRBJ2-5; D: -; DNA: TGTGCCAGCAGTTTAGCGCATTTAAAAGAGACCCAGTACTTC; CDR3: CASSLAHLKETQYF
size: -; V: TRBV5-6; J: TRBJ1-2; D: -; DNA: TGTGCCACTTCGACAGGCTATGGCTACACCTTC; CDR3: CATSTGYGYTF